These 27 T cell receptor beta chains were sequenced from one sample in a study of immune characterization of retroperitoneal liposarcoma. TCRdb reanalysed the PCR reads using MiXCR and keeps one entry per CDR3 protein. This table has roughly 2,400 distinct CDR3 sequences, just under 50% appearing once. Sequencing used tumor tissue. These receptors all come from a female donor with retroperitoneal liposarcoma.

This chain uses TRBV6-1 with TRBJ2-7, with TRBD2 identical over 8 bases. Trimming at V came to 5 bases and at J to 0 bases, leaving 3 bases not matched to a gene. The CDR3 is 14 amino acids. The germline V gene has CDR1 MNHNS and CDR2 SASEGT. DNA of the CDR3: TGTGCCAGCAGTACGGGGACTAGCTCCTACGAGCAGTACTTC. It specifies CASSTGTSSYEQYF.

The chain couples TRBV6-5 to TRBJ2-1; the D gene is possibly TRBD2 (7 bases). The DNA end favors TRBJ2-5, so the J call may be wrong. Germline V gene lookup returns CDR1 MNHEY and CDR2 SVGAGI. The CDR3 is made up of 13 amino acids. The CDR3 loop is CASGEGGLETQYF. As DNA, the CDR3 is TGTGCCAGCGGGGAGGGGGGGTTAGAGACCCAGTACTTC.

This clonotype has just a few counts. V and J are TRBV12-3 or TRBV12-4 and TRBJ2-1, with 8 bases fitting TRBD2. The DNA end favors TRBJ2-7, so the J call may be wrong. The CDR3 extends over 16 amino acids. DNA of the CDR3: TGTGCCAGCAGTTTTGGGGCGGGAGGCCCCGGCTACGAGCAGTACTTC. This sequence encodes CASSFGAGGPGYEQYF.

This clonotype is medium-sized within its sample. V and J are TRBV7-2 and TRBJ2-1; D not resolved. The CDR3 is 13 residues long. V lost 1 base and J 10 bases, leaving 11 bases between the germline ends. Germline V gives CDR1 SGHTA, CDR2 FQGNSA. CDR3 DNA sequence: TGTGCCAGCAGCTTAGTGCGAGAAGCCGAGCAGTTCTTC. It translates to CASSLVREAEQFF.

This chain uses TRBV12-3 or TRBV12-4 with TRBJ2-1, with D maybe TRBD1 (6 bases). Matching the DNA end better, TRBJ2-7 makes the J call doubtful. The CDR3 runs 14 residues. In DNA, the CDR3 is TGTGCCAGCAGTTTGGACAGAAGCTCCTACGAGCAGTACTTC. It encodes CASSLDRSSYEQYF.

The chain couples TRBV6-4 to TRBJ2-2; D is unclear. The V and J ends lost 4 bases and 4 bases respectively, with 7 bases between them. Germline lookup yields CDR1 MRHNA and CDR2 SNTAGT. The CDR3 spans 13 residues. CDR3 in amino acids: CASSALGTGELFF. DNA of the CDR3: TGTGCCAGCAGTGCCTTAGGCACCGGGGAGCTGTTTTTT.

This clonotype has just a few counts. This CDR3 is CASSYQAGVPQYF. The CDR3 bases are TGTGCCAGCAGTTATCAGGCGGGAGTACCGCAGTATTTT. J is TRBJ2-3 and V is TRBV6-1; 7 positions match TRBD2. The CDR3 covers 13 residues. Trimming cost V 5 bases and J 10 bases; bases outside gene matches: 9. Germline V gene lookup returns CDR1 MNHNS and CDR2 SASEGT.

This clonotype was seen more than once but under ten times. The rearrangement joins TRBV6-1 to TRBJ2-2, with 8 bases lining up with TRBD1. Germline V gene data show CDR1 as MNHNS and CDR2 as SASEGT. Trimming cost V 8 bases and J 3 bases; bases outside gene matches: 8. This CDR3 region has 15 residues. CDR3 residues: CASGRGTGYTGELFF. The DNA for the CDR3 is TGTGCCAGCGGTAGGGGGACAGGCTACACCGGGGAGCTGTTTTTT.

V and J are TRBV6-1 and TRBJ2-5; 8 nucleotides agree with TRBD2. The CDR3 is 13 amino acids. Looked up from germline, CDR1 is MNHNS and CDR2 is SASEGT. Trimming took 6 bases from V and 0 from J; bases not matched to a gene: 0. CDR3 sequence: CASRREDQETQYF. For the CDR3, the DNA is TGTGCCAGCAGGCGGGAGGACCAAGAGACCCAGTACTTC.

By frequency in the sample, this clonotype is large (0.1 to 1%). This chain uses TRBV6-1 with TRBJ1-4; unclear D gene. Per germline, CDR1 MNHNS and CDR2 SASEGT. CDR3 size: 16 residues. V gave up 6 bases and J gave up 0 bases, with 14 bases separating them. Written as DNA, the CDR3 is TGTGCCAGCAGCCCGACCGCCAGTACAACTAATGAAAAACTGTTTTTT. Amino acid sequence: CASSPTASTTNEKLFF.

This chain links TRBV25-1 with TRBJ2-5; possible D gene TRBD2, 5 bases. CDR3 length: 15 residues. Between the trimmed V and J ends, which lost 2 bases and 11 bases, there was a span of 21 bases. Per the germline V gene, CDR1 is MGHDK and CDR2 is SYGVNS. In DNA form, the CDR3 reads TGTGCCAGCAGTGAACGCACTACTAGTTACAATGAGCAGTACTTC. As protein: CASSERTTSYNEQYF. The entire variable domain, with the rest obtained from reference TRBV25-1 and TRBJ2-5, is as follows: EADIYQTPRYLVIGTGKKITLECSQTMGHDKMYWYQQDPGMELHLIHYSYGVNSTEKGDLSSESTVSRIRTEHFPLTLESARPSHTSQYLCASSERTTSYNEQYFGPGTRLLVL.

The CDR3 nucleotides are TGTGCCAGCAGCGTGCGAGCTGTCCGGGGGTTAGAAGAGACCCAGTTCTTC. Amino acids: CASSVRAVRGLEETQFF. The genes are TRBV7-2 and TRBJ2-1, with D tentatively TRBD2 (6 bases). CDR3 length equals 17 residues. V was shortened by 5 bases and J by 13 bases, with 30 bases between the two germline ends. CDR1 SGHTA and CDR2 FQGNSA come from the germline V gene.

This clonotype was seen more than once but under ten times. The V and J genes are TRBV6-1 and TRBJ2-3; D is ambiguous. The V end lost 5 bases, the J end lost 5 bases, and 14 bases lay between the germline ends. This CDR3 contains 14 residues. Germline CDR1 is MNHNS and CDR2 is SASEGT. For the CDR3, the DNA is TGTGCCAGCAGTACCTTTGACCAGGAAGATACGCAGTATTTT. It is translated as CASSTFDQEDTQYF.

In its sample, this clonotype was seen a few times. The chain employs TRBV4-1 and TRBJ2-5; 8 nucleotides match TRBD2. CDR1 is MGHRA, CDR2 YSYEKL, per germline. V gave up 4 bases and J gave up 4 bases; unmatched junction bases: 8. CDR3 size: 15 residues. CDR3 region: CASSRSGSTGETQYF. CDR3 bases: TGCGCCAGCAGCCGAAGCGGGAGCACTGGAGAGACCCAGTACTTC.

The chain carries TRBV6-5 and TRBJ2-1; TRBD2 agrees at 11 bases. The DNA end lines up better with TRBJ2-7; the J call may be wrong. Germline loops: CDR1 MNHEY, CDR2 SVGAGI. The CDR3 length is 14 residues. The CDR3 DNA follows: TGTGCCAGTCATAGCGGGAGGGCCTACAATGAGCAGTACTTC. Translated, it gives CASHSGRAYNEQYF.

The chain recombines TRBV6-6 with TRBJ1-1; D unresolved. V was trimmed by 2 bases and J by 4 bases, leaving 5 bases between them. This CDR3 is built from 12 residues. Germline V gene lookup returns CDR1 MNHNY and CDR2 SVGAGI (reference sequence). The CDR3 protein is CASSYPVTEAFF. The CDR3 DNA reads TGTGCCAGCAGTTACCCGGTCACTGAAGCTTTCTTT.

The chain joins TRBV6-6 to TRBJ2-3; TRBD2 agrees at 7 bases. With V trimmed by 7 bases and J by 6 bases, 7 bases remained unmatched. The CDR3 is 13 amino acids. From germline, CDR1 is MNHNY and CDR2 SVGAGI (reference sequence). The CDR3 nucleotides are TGTGCCAGCATGGCGGGAGATGACGATACGCAGTATTTT. It is translated as CASMAGDDDTQYF.

This rearrangement joins TRBV7-2 to TRBJ2-1; 10 bases fit TRBD2. V lost 6 bases, J lost 15 bases, and 8 bases stayed unmatched. This CDR3 has 12 amino acids. Germline V gene lookup returns CDR1 SGHTA and CDR2 FQGNSA. The CDR3 DNA is TGTGCCAGCAGACAGAGCGGGAGGGCTGGGTTCTTC. This gives the protein CASRQSGRAGFF.

The rearrangement joins TRBV27 to TRBJ2-1, with a weak D call TRBD2 (6 bases). The end of the DNA is better explained by TRBJ2-7, so the J call may be wrong. Germline CDR1 MNHEY, CDR2 SMNVEV (reference sequence). The CDR3 sequence is 12 residues long. CDR3 in amino acids: CASSSPRGEQYV. CDR3 sequence (DNA): TGTGCCAGCAGCAGTCCCCGGGGGGAGCAGTACGTC.

The chain employs TRBV10-1 and TRBJ2-3; 7 bases align to TRBD2. Per the germline V gene, CDR1 is WNHNN and CDR2 is SYGVQD (reference sequence). Losses at the gene ends were 4 bases for V and 1 base for J; bases not matched to a gene: 2. The CDR3 totals 14 residues. The CDR3 DNA reads TGCGCCAGCAGTGTTACTAGCGGCACAGATACGCAGTATTTT. It yields the protein CASSVTSGTDTQYF.

The V call is TRBV12-3 or TRBV12-4, the J call TRBJ2-3, with D uncertain. Trimming removed 3 bases at V and 4 bases at J, with 8 bases between. This CDR3 has 13 residues. The chain's CDR3 is CASSFLGPDTQYF. CDR3 nucleotide sequence: TGTGCCAGCAGTTTTCTCGGGCCAGATACGCAGTATTTT.

This clonotype was seen a few times. The chain joins TRBV6-6 to TRBJ2-1; D might be TRBD1 or TRBD2, each matching 5 bases. V shed 2 bases and J shed 6 bases, with 14 bases lying between them. CDR3 size: 15 residues. Germline assignment: CDR1 MNHNY and CDR2 SVGAGI (reference sequence). CDR3 DNA sequence: TGTGCCAGCAGTTACGTCGGGGCCCTTCGCAATGAGCAGTTCTTC. This encodes CASSYVGALRNEQFF.

On this clonotype: The CDR3 ends on some other residue instead of the conserved phenylalanine or tryptophan, so this is likely a read error. The chain combines TRBV10-2 with TRBJ2-1; 7 nucleotides match TRBD1. The CDR3 is 15 amino acids. Germline V gene lookup returns CDR1 WSHSY and CDR2 SAAADI. V shed 7 bases and J 1 base; nucleotides not matched to a gene: 7. Written as DNA, the CDR3 is TGCGCCAGCATGCGCCGGGACAGTTCCTACAATGAGCAGTTCTTA. Amino acids: CASMRRDSSYNEQFL.

The chain employs TRBV12-3 or TRBV12-4 and TRBJ2-1; 13 nucleotides align to TRBD2. This CDR3 has 18 amino acids. Germline trimming cut 5 bases from V and 0 bases from J; bases unmatched to any gene: 7. DNA for the CDR3: TGTGCCAGCAGTCCCGGGACTAGCGGGACCCTCTCCTACAATGAGCAGTTCTTC. It is translated as CASSPGTSGTLSYNEQFF.

The V call is TRBV6-1, the J call TRBJ2-3; D is possibly TRBD2 (6 bases). V lost 0 bases to trimming and J lost 3 bases, with 16 bases between them. The CDR3 is 17 amino acids. CDR1 and CDR2 (germline): MNHNS, SASEGT. CDR3 amino acids: CASSEATGTATTDTQYF. CDR3 DNA sequence: TGTGCCAGCAGTGAAGCTACCGGGACTGCAACTACAGATACGCAGTATTTT.

In the case of this clonotype: One end of the junction varies from germline; a read error may be responsible. V gene TRBV7-4 combines with J gene TRBJ2-3; D is unclear. The CDR3 totals 12 residues. Germline CDR1 and CDR2: SGHVT and SQSDAQ. The CDR3 region has the DNA TGTGCCAGCAGCTTAGGAGGCGACGACGAGTACTTC. Its translation: CASSLGGDDEYF.

The chain links TRBV12-3 or TRBV12-4 to TRBJ2-1; D is ambiguous. V lost 2 bases to trimming and J lost 10 bases, with 12 bases between them. This CDR3 spans 13 amino acids. Here the CDR3 DNA reads TGTGCCAGCAGTTTATCAGAGCTCGGCGAGCAGTTCTTC. Translation: CASSLSELGEQFF.